A selection of T cell receptor beta chains follows, all from one sample in a study of blood T cell repertoires in COVID-19. The protocol was immunoSEQ multiplex PCR, while the TCRdb copy is restricted to in-frame clones and leaves out a portion. This table holds roughly 160,000 clones, about 83% found once. The specimen was peripheral blood. Receptors were obtained from a woman aged 70-85 years who had recovered from COVID-19. The conserved cysteine and the conserved F or W are not part of the CDR3 here. The order of the fields is D gene, J gene, V gene, CDR3 protein. A D gene is named only where the DNA matches it firmly.

-	TRBJ2-2	TRBV29-1	SVGQTGELF
TRBD1	TRBJ1-1	TRBV7-7	ASSQGGTGPPNTEAF
TRBD1	TRBJ2-7	TRBV29-1	SAAQGAEEQY
-	TRBJ2-7	TRBV5-1	ASSLVRLARYEQY
TRBD2	TRBJ2-3	TRBV7-2	ASSLRSAGGPRDTQY
TRBD1	TRBJ1-2	TRBV28	ASSPPGQGAGGYT
-	TRBJ1-2	TRBV12-5	ASGLGQSTNYGYT
-	TRBJ1-5	TRBV4-2	ASSQGDKINQPQH
TRBD1	TRBJ1-1	TRBV7-9	ASSRGGQGAEAF
TRBD1	TRBJ2-4	TRBV7-3	ASTLDPPGTGPNIQY
TRBD1	TRBJ1-5	TRBV9	ASGQDGNQPQH
TRBD1	TRBJ1-5	TRBV12-3/TRBV12-4	ASDRDRGQPQH
-	TRBJ2-7	TRBV6-1	ASSEMTRVTYEQY
-	TRBJ2-2	TRBV7-2	ASSLVATGELF
-	TRBJ2-7	TRBV5-4	ASSLGPSGEQY
-	TRBJ1-1	TRBV19	ASRWSLSGLAF
-	TRBJ2-3	TRBV5-1	ASSLGSTSVMDTQY
TRBD1	TRBJ1-4	TRBV27	ASSLWTGNEKLF
TRBD2	TRBJ2-1	TRBV14	ASSQGLAGPSYNEQF
-	TRBJ1-2	TRBV2	ASSGSAGAYGYT
TRBD2	TRBJ2-7	TRBV4-2	ASSPAGGSSYEQY
-	TRBJ1-1	TRBV9	ASSPSWGRVTEAF
-	TRBJ2-3	TRBV14	ASSPGGTDTQY
-	TRBJ1-1	TRBV4-2	ASSHPAGGRGTEAF
TRBD1	TRBJ1-5	TRBV27	ASSTGAYGGNQPQH
TRBD1	TRBJ1-2	TRBV5-4	ASSWGQAEYGYT